The 4 T cell receptor beta chains below were found in one sample sequenced in a study of shared clonotypes between healthy human individuals (dated by TCRdb to 2019 to 2021). Libraries were prepared through the immunoSEQ multiplex PCR assay. Drawn from immuneACCESS, this table holds only the in-frame rearrangements with V and J called that TCRdb kept. Clones are partly lost; checked studies trace under half to an unresolved V gene and leave the rest unexplained. The sample contains 2 million to 3 million clones, 93% of them found a single time. The ten largest clones add up to about 0.38% of the sample. The sample was naive CD4+ T cells from PBMCs. The sample's cell subset or site, from its label and the paper: CD45RA+ positively selected. These receptor sequences come from a young man in good health. Some clones in this sample may be carry-over from other donors' samples.

In this sample, this clone turned up a few times. Other DNA sequences in this specimen translate into the identical CDR3. The CDR3 nucleotides read TGCGCCAGCAGCCTAACCGGGGCTAGCAATCAGCCCCAGCATTTT. Its translation: CASSLTGASNQPQHF. This rearrangement joins TRBV5-1 to TRBJ1-5; weak D call: TRBD1 (5 bases). Per germline, CDR1 SGHRS and CDR2 YFSETQ. CDR3 length: 15 amino acids. The V and J ends lost 4 bases and 0 bases respectively, with 11 bases between them.

The V gene is TRBV5-4, the J gene TRBJ2-1; 9 bases are a match to TRBD2. Germline lookup yields CDR1 SGHNT and CDR2 YYREEE (reference sequence). The trim removed 2 bases at V and 10 bases at J, leaving 4 bases unmatched. This CDR3 region has 13 residues. The CDR3 protein is CASSFGREGEQFF. As DNA, the CDR3 is TGTGCCAGCAGCTTTGGGCGGGAGGGCGAGCAGTTCTTC. The whole variable domain, filled in from reference TRBV5-4 and TRBJ2-1, reads ETGVTQSPTHLIKTRGQQVTLRCSSQSGHNTVSWYQQALGQGPQFIFQYYREEENGRGNFPPRFSGLQFPNYSSELNVNALELDDSALYLCASSFGREGEQFFGPGTRLTVL.

J is TRBJ2-5 and V is TRBV7-8; D remains unclear. There are 14 residues in the CDR3. Germline-derived CDR1 and CDR2 are SGHVS and FQNEAQ. Trimming stripped 5 bases from V and 5 bases from J, with 15 bases between. This CDR3 is CASSPGDLTETQYF. In nucleotides, the CDR3 is TGTGCCAGCAGCCCCGGCGATTTAACGGAGACCCAGTACTTC.

The chain couples TRBV18 to TRBJ1-4, with a weak D call TRBD1 (5 bases). Trimming took 2 bases from V and 6 from J, leaving 13 bases between them. Germline V gives CDR1 KGHSH, CDR2 LQKENI. The CDR3 is 15 amino acids. CDR3 in amino acids: CASSPSMQGYEKLFF. CDR3 in DNA: TGTGCCAGCTCACCATCGATGCAGGGCTATGAAAAACTGTTTTTT.